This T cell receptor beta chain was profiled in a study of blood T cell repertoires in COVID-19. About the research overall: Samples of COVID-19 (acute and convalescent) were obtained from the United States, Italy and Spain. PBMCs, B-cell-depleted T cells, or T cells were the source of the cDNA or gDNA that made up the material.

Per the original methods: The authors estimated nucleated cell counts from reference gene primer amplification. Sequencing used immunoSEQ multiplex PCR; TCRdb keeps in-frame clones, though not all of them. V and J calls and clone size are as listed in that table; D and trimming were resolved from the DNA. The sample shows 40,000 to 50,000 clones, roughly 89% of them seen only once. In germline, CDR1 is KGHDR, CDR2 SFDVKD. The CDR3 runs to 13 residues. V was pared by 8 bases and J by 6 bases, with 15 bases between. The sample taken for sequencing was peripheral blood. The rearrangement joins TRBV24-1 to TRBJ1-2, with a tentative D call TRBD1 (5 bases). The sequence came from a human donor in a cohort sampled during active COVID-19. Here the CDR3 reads CATMPQGGDGYTF. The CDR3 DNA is TGTGCCACCATGCCCCAGGGAGGCGATGGCTACACCTTC.